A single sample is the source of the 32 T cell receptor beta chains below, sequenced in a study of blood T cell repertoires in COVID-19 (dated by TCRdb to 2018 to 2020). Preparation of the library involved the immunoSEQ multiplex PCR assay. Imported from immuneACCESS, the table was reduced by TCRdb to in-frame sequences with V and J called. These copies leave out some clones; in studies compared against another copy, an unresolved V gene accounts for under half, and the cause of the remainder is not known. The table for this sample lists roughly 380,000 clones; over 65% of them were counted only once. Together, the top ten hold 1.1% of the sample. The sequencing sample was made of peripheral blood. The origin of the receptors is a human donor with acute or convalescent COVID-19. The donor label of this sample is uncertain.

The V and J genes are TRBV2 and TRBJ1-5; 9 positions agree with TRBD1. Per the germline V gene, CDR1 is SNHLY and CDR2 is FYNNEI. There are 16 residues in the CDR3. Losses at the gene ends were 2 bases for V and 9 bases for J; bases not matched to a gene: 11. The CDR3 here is CASSERGGQGAWPQHF. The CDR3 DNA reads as TGTGCCAGCAGTGAAAGGGGGGGACAGGGAGCGTGGCCCCAGCATTTT. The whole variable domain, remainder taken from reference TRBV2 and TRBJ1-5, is EPEVTQTPSHQVTQMGQEVILRCVPISNHLYFYWYRQILGQKVEFLVSFYNNEISEKSEIFDDQFSVERPDGSNFTLKIRSTKLEDSAMYFCASSERGGQGAWPQHFGDGTRLSIL.

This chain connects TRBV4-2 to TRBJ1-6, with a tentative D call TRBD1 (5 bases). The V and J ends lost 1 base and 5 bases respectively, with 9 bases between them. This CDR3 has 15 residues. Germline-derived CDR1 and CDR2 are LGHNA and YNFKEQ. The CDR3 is CASSQGIRDNSPLHF. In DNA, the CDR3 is TGTGCCAGCAGCCAAGGGATCAGGGATAATTCACCCCTCCACTTT.

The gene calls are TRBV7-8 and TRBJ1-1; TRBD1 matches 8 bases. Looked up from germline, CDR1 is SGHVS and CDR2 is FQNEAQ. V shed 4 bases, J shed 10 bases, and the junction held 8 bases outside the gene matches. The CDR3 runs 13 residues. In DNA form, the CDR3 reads TGTGCCAGCAGCTCGGGGACAGGCGGTAGAGCTTTCTTT. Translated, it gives CASSSGTGGRAFF.

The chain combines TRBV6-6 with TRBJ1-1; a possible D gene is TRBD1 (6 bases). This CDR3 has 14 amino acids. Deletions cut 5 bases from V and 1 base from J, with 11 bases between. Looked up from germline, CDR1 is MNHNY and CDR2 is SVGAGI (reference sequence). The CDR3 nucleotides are TGTGCCAGCAGTCCGGACAGTACGAACACTGAAGCTTTCTTT. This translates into CASSPDSTNTEAFF.

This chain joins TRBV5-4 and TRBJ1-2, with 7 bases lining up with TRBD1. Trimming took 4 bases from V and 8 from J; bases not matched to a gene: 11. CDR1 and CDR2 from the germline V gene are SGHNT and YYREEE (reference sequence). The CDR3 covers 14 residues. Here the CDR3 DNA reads TGTGCCAGCAGCCGAAACAGGGGCCGGGACGGCTACACCTTC. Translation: CASSRNRGRDGYTF. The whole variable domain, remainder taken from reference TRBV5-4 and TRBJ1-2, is ETGVTQSPTHLIKTRGQQVTLRCSSQSGHNTVSWYQQALGQGPQFIFQYYREEENGRGNFPPRFSGLQFPNYSSELNVNALELDDSALYLCASSRNRGRDGYTFGSGTRLTVV.

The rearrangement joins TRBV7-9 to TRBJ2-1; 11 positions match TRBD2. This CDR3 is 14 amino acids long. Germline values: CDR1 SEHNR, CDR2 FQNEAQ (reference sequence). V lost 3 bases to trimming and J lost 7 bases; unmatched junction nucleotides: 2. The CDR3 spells CASSFTSGRNEQFF. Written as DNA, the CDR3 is TGTGCCAGCAGCTTTACTAGCGGGAGAAATGAGCAGTTCTTC.

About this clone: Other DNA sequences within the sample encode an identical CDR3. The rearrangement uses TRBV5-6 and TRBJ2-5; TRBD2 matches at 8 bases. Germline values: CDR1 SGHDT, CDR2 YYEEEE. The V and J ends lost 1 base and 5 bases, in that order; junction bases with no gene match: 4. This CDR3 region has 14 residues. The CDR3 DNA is TGTGCCAGCAGCTTGAAGGCGGGAGGTGAGACCCAGTACTTC. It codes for CASSLKAGGETQYF. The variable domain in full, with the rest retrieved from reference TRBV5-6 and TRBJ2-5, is DAGVTQSPTHLIKTRGQQVTLRCSPKSGHDTVSWYQQALGQGPQFIFQYYEEEERQRGNFPDRFSGHQFPNYSSELNVNALLLGDSALYLCASSLKAGGETQYFGPGTRLLVL.

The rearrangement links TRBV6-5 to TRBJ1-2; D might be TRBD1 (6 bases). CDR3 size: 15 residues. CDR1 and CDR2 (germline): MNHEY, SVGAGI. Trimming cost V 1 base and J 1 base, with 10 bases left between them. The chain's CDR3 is CASSYWGGGNYGYTF. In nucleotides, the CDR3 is TGTGCCAGCAGTTACTGGGGGGGCGGTAACTATGGCTACACCTTC.

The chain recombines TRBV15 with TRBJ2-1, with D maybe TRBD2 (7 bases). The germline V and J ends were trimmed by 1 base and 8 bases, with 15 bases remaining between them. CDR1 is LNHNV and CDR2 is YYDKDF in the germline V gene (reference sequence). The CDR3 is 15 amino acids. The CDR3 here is CATSRGGGGADEQFF. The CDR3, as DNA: TGTGCCACCAGCAGAGGAGGTGGGGGGGCCGATGAGCAGTTCTTC.

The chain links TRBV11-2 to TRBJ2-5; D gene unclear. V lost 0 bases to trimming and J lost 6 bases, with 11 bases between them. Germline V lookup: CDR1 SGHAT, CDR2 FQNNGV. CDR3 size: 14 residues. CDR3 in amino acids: CASSLDRNSQTQYF. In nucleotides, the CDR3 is TGTGCCAGCAGCTTAGATCGCAACAGCCAGACCCAGTACTTC. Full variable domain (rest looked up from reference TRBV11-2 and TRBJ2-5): EAGVAQSPRYKIIEKRQSVAFWCNPISGHATLYWYQQILGQGPKLLIQFQNNGVVDDSQLPKDRFSAERLKGVDSTLKIQPAKLEDSAVYLCASSLDRNSQTQYFGPGTRLLVL.

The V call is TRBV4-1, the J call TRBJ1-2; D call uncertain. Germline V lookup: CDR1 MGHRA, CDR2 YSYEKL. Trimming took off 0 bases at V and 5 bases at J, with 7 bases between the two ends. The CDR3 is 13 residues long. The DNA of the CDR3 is TGCGCCAGCAGCCAAGATAGCCGGTATGGCTACACCTTC. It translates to CASSQDSRYGYTF.

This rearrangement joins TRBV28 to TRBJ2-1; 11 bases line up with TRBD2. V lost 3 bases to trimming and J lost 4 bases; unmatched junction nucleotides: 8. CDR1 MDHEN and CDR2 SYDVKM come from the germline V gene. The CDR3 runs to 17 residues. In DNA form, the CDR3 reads TGTGCCAGCAGTTTTTTTGGGGCTAGCGGGGGGTACAATGAGCAGTTCTTC. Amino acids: CASSFFGASGGYNEQFF. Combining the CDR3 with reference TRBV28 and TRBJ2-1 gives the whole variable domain DVKVTQSSRYLVKRTGEKVFLECVQDMDHENMFWYRQDPGLGLRLIYFSYDVKMKEKGDIPEGYSVSREKKERFSLILESASTNQTSMYLCASSFFGASGGYNEQFFGPGTRLTVL.

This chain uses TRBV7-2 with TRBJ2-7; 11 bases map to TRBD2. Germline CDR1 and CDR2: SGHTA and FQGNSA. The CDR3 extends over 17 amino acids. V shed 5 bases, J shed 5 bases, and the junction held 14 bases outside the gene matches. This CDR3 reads CASSPNSIAGGPDEQYF. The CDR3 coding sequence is TGTGCCAGCAGCCCAAACTCTATAGCGGGGGGGCCTGACGAGCAGTACTTC.

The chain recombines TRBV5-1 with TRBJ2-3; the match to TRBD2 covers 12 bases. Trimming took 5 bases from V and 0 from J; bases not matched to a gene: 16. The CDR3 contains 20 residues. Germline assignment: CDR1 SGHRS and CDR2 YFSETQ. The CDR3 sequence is CASSGATSGSKTPSTDTQYF. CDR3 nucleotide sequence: TGCGCCAGCAGTGGGGCGACTAGCGGGAGCAAGACCCCTAGCACAGATACGCAGTATTTT.

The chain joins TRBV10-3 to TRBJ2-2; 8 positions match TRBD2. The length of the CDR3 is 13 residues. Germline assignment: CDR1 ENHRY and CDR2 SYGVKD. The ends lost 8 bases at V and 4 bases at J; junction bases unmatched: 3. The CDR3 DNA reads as TGTGCCATCCGTGCGGGGGGCACCGGGGAGCTGTTTTTT. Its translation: CAIRAGGTGELFF.

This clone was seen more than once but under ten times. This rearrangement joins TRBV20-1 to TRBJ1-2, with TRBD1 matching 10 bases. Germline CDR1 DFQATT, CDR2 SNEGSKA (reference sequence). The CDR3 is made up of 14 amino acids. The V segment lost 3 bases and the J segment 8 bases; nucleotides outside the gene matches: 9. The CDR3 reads CSASSGTGAGGYTF. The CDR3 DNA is TGCAGTGCTAGTTCCGGGACAGGGGCGGGAGGCTACACCTTC.

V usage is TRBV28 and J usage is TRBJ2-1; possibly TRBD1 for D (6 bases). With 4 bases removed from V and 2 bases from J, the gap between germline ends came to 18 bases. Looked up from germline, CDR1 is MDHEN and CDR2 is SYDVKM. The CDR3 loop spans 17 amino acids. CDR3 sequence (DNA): TGTGCCAGCAGTTCCCGAGGTCTGGGGGCAACCTACAATGAGCAGTTCTTC. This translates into CASSSRGLGATYNEQFF.

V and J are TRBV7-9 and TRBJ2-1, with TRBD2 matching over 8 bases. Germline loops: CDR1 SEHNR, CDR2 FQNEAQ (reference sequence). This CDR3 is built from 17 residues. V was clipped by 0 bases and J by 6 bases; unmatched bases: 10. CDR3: CASSLARYREGGNEQFF. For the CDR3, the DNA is TGTGCCAGCAGCTTAGCGCGTTATCGGGAGGGGGGCAATGAGCAGTTCTTC.

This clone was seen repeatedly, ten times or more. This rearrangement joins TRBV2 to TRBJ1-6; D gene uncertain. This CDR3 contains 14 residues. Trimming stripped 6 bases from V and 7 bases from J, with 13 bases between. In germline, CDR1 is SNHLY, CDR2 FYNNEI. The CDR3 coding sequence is TGTGCCAGCAGATTAGACGGGGTCAATTCACCCCTCCACTTT. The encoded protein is CASRLDGVNSPLHF.

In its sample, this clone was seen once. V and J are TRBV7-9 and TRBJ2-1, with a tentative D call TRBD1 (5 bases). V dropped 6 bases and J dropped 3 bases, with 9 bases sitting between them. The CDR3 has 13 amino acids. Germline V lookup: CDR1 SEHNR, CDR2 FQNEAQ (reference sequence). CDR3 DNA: TGTGCCAGCAGTTCGACAGACTACAATGAGCAGTTCTTC. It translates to CASSSTDYNEQFF.

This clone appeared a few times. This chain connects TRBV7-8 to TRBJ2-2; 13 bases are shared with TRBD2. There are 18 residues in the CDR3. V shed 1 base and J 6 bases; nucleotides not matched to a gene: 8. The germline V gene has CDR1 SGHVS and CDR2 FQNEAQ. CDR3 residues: CASSLGRTSGRSAGELFF. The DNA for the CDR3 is TGTGCCAGCAGCTTAGGGCGGACTAGCGGGAGAAGTGCCGGGGAGCTGTTTTTT.

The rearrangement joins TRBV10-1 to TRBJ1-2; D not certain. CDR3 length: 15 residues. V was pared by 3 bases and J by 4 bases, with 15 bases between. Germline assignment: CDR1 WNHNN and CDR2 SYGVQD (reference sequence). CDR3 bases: TGCGCCAGCAGTGACGGACTTAGTAGTGGCTATGGCTACACCTTC. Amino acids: CASSDGLSSGYGYTF.

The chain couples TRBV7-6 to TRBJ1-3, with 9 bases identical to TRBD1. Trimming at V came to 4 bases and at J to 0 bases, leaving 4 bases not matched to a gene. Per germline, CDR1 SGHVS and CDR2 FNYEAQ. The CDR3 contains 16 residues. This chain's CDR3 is CASSSRGQGSGNTIYF. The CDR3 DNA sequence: TGTGCCAGCAGCTCCCGGGGACAGGGCTCTGGAAACACCATATATTTT.

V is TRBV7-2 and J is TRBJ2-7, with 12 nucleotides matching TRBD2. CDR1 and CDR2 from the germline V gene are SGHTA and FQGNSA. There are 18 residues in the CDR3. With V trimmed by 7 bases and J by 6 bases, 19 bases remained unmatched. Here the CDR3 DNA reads TGTGCCAGCACCTCGCCTAATCTAGCGGGAGGGGGGCTCTCCGAGCAGTACTTC. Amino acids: CASTSPNLAGGGLSEQYF.

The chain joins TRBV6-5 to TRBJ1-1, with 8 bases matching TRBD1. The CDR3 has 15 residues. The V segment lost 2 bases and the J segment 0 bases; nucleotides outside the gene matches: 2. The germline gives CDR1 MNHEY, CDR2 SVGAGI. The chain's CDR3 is CASSYVRGLNTEAFF. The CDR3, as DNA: TGTGCCAGCAGTTACGTCAGGGGGCTGAACACTGAAGCTTTCTTT.

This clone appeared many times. The CDR3 sequence: CASSPGTGAYEQYF. The CDR3 coding sequence is TGTGCCAGCAGCCCCGGGACAGGGGCCTACGAGCAGTACTTC. V and J are TRBV3-1 (or the pseudogene TRBV3-2) and TRBJ2-7; TRBD1 matches at 10 bases. J was trimmed by 2 bases and V by 4 bases; bases with no gene match: 2. CDR1 LGHDT and CDR2 YNNKEL come from the germline V gene (reference sequence). The CDR3 totals 14 residues.

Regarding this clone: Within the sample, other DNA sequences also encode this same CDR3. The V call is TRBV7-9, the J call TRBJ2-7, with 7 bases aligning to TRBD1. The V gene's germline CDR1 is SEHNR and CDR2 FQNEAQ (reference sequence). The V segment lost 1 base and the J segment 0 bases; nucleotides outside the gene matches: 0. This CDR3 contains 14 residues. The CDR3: CASSLGTGSYEQYF. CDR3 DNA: TGTGCCAGCAGCTTAGGGACAGGCTCCTACGAGCAGTACTTC.

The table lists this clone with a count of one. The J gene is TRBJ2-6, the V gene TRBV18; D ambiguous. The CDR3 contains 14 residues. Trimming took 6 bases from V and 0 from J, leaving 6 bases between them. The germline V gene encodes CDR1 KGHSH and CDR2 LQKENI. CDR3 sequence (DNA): TGTGCCAGCTCCTCTATCTCTGGGGCCAACGTCCTGACTTTC. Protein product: CASSSISGANVLTF. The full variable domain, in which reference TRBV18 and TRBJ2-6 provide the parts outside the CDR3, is NAGVMQNPRHLVRRRGQEARLRCSPMKGHSHVYWYRQLPEEGLKFMVYLQKENIIDESGMPKERFSAEFPKEGPSILRIQQVVRGDSAAYFCASSSISGANVLTFGAGSRLTVL.

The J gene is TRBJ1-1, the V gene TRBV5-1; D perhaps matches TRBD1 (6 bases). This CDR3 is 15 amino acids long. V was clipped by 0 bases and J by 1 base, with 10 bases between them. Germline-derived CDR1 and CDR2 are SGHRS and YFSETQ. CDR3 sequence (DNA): TGCGCCAGCAGCTTGGCCGGGGGGCAGAACACTGAAGCTTTCTTT. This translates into CASSLAGGQNTEAFF.

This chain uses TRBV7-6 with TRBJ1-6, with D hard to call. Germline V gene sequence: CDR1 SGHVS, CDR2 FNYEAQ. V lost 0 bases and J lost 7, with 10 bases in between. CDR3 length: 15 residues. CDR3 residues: CASSLAGPGNSPLHF. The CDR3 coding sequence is TGTGCCAGCAGCTTAGCAGGGCCGGGGAATTCACCCCTCCACTTT.

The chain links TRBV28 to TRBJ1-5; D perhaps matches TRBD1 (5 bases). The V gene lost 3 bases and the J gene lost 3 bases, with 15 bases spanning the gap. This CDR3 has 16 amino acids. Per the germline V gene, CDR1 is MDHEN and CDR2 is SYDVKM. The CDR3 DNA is TGTGCCAGCAGTTTTGCCGCAGGGCTCCCCAATCAGCCCCAGCATTTT. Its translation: CASSFAAGLPNQPQHF.

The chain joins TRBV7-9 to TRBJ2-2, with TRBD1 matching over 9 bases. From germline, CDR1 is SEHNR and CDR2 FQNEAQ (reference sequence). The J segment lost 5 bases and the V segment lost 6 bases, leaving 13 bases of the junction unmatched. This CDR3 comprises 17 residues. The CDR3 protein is CASSPEQGARSTGELFF. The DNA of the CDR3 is TGTGCCAGCAGTCCCGAACAGGGGGCTAGGAGTACCGGGGAGCTGTTTTTT.